This T cell receptor (beta chain) came from a study of control samples from healthy donors and cancer patients (dated by TCRdb to 2020 to 2021). The germline V gene specifies SGHTA as CDR1 and FQGTGA as CDR2. V gives up 3 bases and J gives up 7 bases, and the segment between their germline ends measures 13 bases. From cysteine to phenylalanine, the CDR3 is 14 amino acids long. The only DNA kept is the CDR3, 42 bases in frame from the first base. Concerning this clone: Its antigen specificity is not known. No base qualities exist here, and no much larger clone lies one base off it.

The library was produced with the immunoSEQ multiplex PCR assay. In its TCRdb copy, this immuneACCESS table keeps in-frame sequences only and misses some clones. Where compared with another copy, unresolved V genes explain less than half of these, and the others have no known cause. The sample table lists about 130,000 clones, 90% of them with a count of one. Together, the top ten hold around 2.5% of the sample. This TCR came from a man aged 40-49 years in good health. Sequencing used blood. The chain joins TRBV7-3 to TRBJ2-1; a tentative D call is TRBD2 (5 bases match). This receptor carries the CDR3 CASSFLSRDNEQFF. Here is the DNA: TGTGCCAGCAGCTTCCTATCCCGGGATAATGAGCAGTTCTTC.